The rows below give T cell receptor beta chains drawn from one sample of a study of blood T cell repertoires in COVID-19. Assay used: immunoSEQ multiplex PCR; TCRdb lists only in-frame clones, some missing. Of fewer than 150,000 clones in the sample, about 80% were seen once. Sequences were obtained from peripheral blood. The receptors derive from a woman between 50 and 59 years old with acute or convalescent COVID-19. CDR3s include the opening cysteine and the closing phenylalanine or tryptophan. A D gene is named only where the DNA matches it firmly. Rows give clone size only sometimes, using once, few, many, or a class for an expanded clone.

>TRBV11-2|TRBJ1-6|.|TRBD1
TGTGCCAGCAGCTCACAGGGGGCCGCTAATTCACCCCTCCACTTT
CASSSQGAANSPLHF
>TRBV5-4|TRBJ2-7|.|TRBD2
TGTGCCAGCAGCTTCGGCGGGGGGCACGAGCAGTACTTC
CASSFGGGHEQYF
>TRBV7-9|TRBJ2-7|once|.
TGTGCCAGCAGCCTGGACAGCTCCTACGAGCAGTACTTC
CASSLDSSYEQYF
>TRBV6-5|TRBJ1-2|.|TRBD1
TGTGCCAGCCAGGGGGGAGGCTACACCTTC
CASQGGGYTF
>TRBV3-1/TRBV3-2|TRBJ1-3|many|TRBD1
TGTGCCAGCAGCCAAGCGCTGACAGGGCCCTCTGGAAACACCATATATTTT
CASSQALTGPSGNTIYF
>TRBV6-5|TRBJ1-5|.|.
TGTGCCAGCACCATACAGGGAAATCAGCCCCAGCATTTT
CASTIQGNQPQHF
>TRBV27|TRBJ1-1|.|.
TGTGCCAGCAGTTCAATACGACAGGACCCGCGGGAAGCTTTCTTT
CASSSIRQDPREAFF
>TRBV19|TRBJ1-1|.|.
TGTGCCAGTAACCCACGAACGGGACATCACACTGAAGCTTTCTTT
CASNPRTGHHTEAFF
>TRBV19|TRBJ1-6|.|TRBD1
TGTGCCAGTAGTATTTCCGGGACAGGGGGCACCTATAATTCACCCCTCCACTTT
CASSISGTGGTYNSPLHF
>TRBV4-1|TRBJ1-1|.|.
TGCGCCAGCAGCCTGACTGTGAACACTGAAGCTTTCTTT
CASSLTVNTEAFF
>TRBV4-2|TRBJ1-4|.|TRBD1
TGTGCCAGCAGCCCCCGGGACAGGGGGCGAGAACTGTTTTTT
CASSPRDRGRELFF
>TRBV10-1|TRBJ1-6|.|.
TGCGCCAGCAGTTCGGGGAATAATTCACCCCTCCACTTT
CASSSGNNSPLHF
>TRBV2|TRBJ1-5|.|TRBD1
TGTGCCAGCAGAGGGACAGGGACCCGTCAGCCCCAGCATTTT
CASRGTGTRQPQHF
>TRBV5-1|TRBJ1-1|.|.
TGCGCCAGCAGCTTGGTGCAGGGAAACACTGAAGCTTTCTTT
CASSLVQGNTEAFF
>TRBV30|TRBJ1-1|once|.
TGTGCCTGGCGTGTATGGGGAGGGGGGGGCACTGAAGCTTTCTTT
CAWRVWGGGGTEAFF
>TRBV6-6|TRBJ1-2|.|.
TGTGCCAGCACTCGGGGCCTACAGGGCCTAGGTAACTATGGCTACACCTTC
CASTRGLQGLGNYGYTF
>TRBV7-9|TRBJ2-7|.|.
TGTGCCAGCAGCTTAGAGTCCAGGCTCTCCTACGAGCAGTACTTC
CASSLESRLSYEQYF
>TRBV9|TRBJ1-1|once|.
TGTGCCAGCAGCGTAGTATCGGGAGGAACTGAAGCTTTCTTT
CASSVVSGGTEAFF
>TRBV14|TRBJ1-3|.|.
TGTGCCAGCAGCCCCGACTACTCTGGAAACACCATATATTTT
CASSPDYSGNTIYF
>TRBV6-5|TRBJ1-5|.|.
TGTGCCAGCAAAGGGGGGGGTCAGCCCCAGCATTTT
CASKGGGQPQHF
>TRBV7-3|TRBJ2-7|.|TRBD2
TGTGCCAGCAGCTCGCGGGGGACGCCCGGCGAGCAGTACTTC
CASSSRGTPGEQYF
>TRBV2|TRBJ1-6|.|.
TGTGCCAGCAGTCCCAGGAGGGGCACCTATAATTCACCCCTCCACTTT
CASSPRRGTYNSPLHF
>TRBV7-9|TRBJ1-1|.|.
TGTGCCAGCAGTCGACAGATGAACACTGAAGCTTTCTTT
CASSRQMNTEAFF
>TRBV4-1|TRBJ1-4|.|TRBD1
TGCGCCAGCAGTCGACAGGGCAGTGAAAAACTGTTTTTT
CASSRQGSEKLFF
>TRBV14|TRBJ1-6|.|TRBD1
TGTGCCAGCAGGGGACAGGGGGCAAGTTCACCCCTCCACTTT
CASRGQGASSPLHF
>TRBV30|TRBJ1-1|.|TRBD1
TGTGCCTGGAGTTTCGGACAGGCGGGCACTGAAGCTTTCTTT
CAWSFGQAGTEAFF
>TRBV3-1/TRBV3-2|TRBJ1-1|once|.
TGTGCCAGCAGCCAAGATGAGAGCCTGAACACTGAAGCTTTCTTT
CASSQDESLNTEAFF
>TRBV3-1/TRBV3-2|TRBJ2-1|.|.
TGTGCCAGCAGCCAAGATTTAGCAAGCGAGCAGTTCTTC
CASSQDLASEQFF
>TRBV7-8|TRBJ1-1|.|TRBD1
TGTGCCAGCAGCCCTCGACAGGGGGACTTTAACACTGAAGCTTTCTTT
CASSPRQGDFNTEAFF
>TRBV6-1|TRBJ1-2|.|TRBD1
TGTGCCAGCAGTGAAAGGATAGGGGGCGGGTATGGCTACACCTTC
CASSERIGGGYGYTF
>TRBV21-1|TRBJ1-6|.|.
TGTGCCAGCAGCAAAACTATATGTCCGGGGGGGTGGAATTCACCCCTCCACTTT
CASSKTICPGGWNSPLHF
>TRBV30|TRBJ1-1|.|.
TGTGCCTGGAGTAGACAACTGAACACTGAAGCTTTCTTT
CAWSRQLNTEAFF
>TRBV15|TRBJ1-1|many|TRBD1
TGTGCCACCAGCAGAGATTGGACAGGGACCATGAACACTGAAGCTTTCTTT
CATSRDWTGTMNTEAFF
>TRBV6-5|TRBJ1-2|once|.
TGTGCCAGCAGGCCCGGGGTGGGGTATGGCTACACCTTC
CASRPGVGYGYTF
>TRBV30|TRBJ1-3|few|.
TGTGCCTGGAGTCGAGTCGTCTCTGGAAACACCATATATTTT
CAWSRVVSGNTIYF
>TRBV7-8|TRBJ1-2|once|.
TGTGCCAGCAGCCCCCTCCGGAGGGGGGGCGACGTCTATGGCTACACCTTC
CASSPLRRGGDVYGYTF
>TRBV6-5|TRBJ2-7|few|TRBD1
TGTGCCAGCAGTCTCCAGGGACAGTACTACGAGCAGTACTTC
CASSLQGQYYEQYF
>TRBV28|TRBJ2-1|.|TRBD1
TGTGCCAGCAGTTCACCGGGACAGGGTATCGTGGGTGAGCAGTTCTTC
CASSSPGQGIVGEQFF
>TRBV6-5|TRBJ1-2|.|.
TGTGCCAGCAGTTACTCAGCGGGTTTAGATGGCTACACCTTC
CASSYSAGLDGYTF
>TRBV25-1|TRBJ1-4|.|.
TGTGCCAGCAGTGAATATATAAGGGGGACACTAACTAATGAAAAACTGTTTTTT
CASSEYIRGTLTNEKLFF
>TRBV6-5|TRBJ2-3|once|.
TGTGCCAGCAGTTGGGGCCAGGGGACAGATACGCAGTATTTT
CASSWGQGTDTQYF
>TRBV7-8|TRBJ2-1|.|TRBD1
TGTGCCAGCAGCTTCCGGGACAGGGTGAATGAGCAGTTCTTC
CASSFRDRVNEQFF
>TRBV11-2|TRBJ2-1|.|TRBD2
TGTGCCAGCAGCTTATGGGGGGGGATGTTTGATGAGCAGTTCTTC
CASSLWGGMFDEQFF
>TRBV5-3|TRBJ2-7|.|.
TGTGCCAGAGCCGGACAGCACTACGAGCAGTACTTC
CARAGQHYEQYF
>TRBV2|TRBJ2-1|.|TRBD2
TGTGCCAGCAGTGACGGATCGGGGGGAGGATACAATGAGCAGTTCTTC
CASSDGSGGGYNEQFF
>TRBV27|TRBJ1-2|few|TRBD1
TGTGCCAGCAGTCCGTCTGGCAGGGGGATCGTCTATGGCTACACCTTC
CASSPSGRGIVYGYTF
>TRBV2|TRBJ1-5|.|TRBD1
TGTGCCAGCAGTGCCCTATCCGGGACAGGCTCTCAGCCCCAGCATTTT
CASSALSGTGSQPQHF
>TRBV5-8|TRBJ1-1|.|.
TGTGCCAGCAGCTTGGATTGGCAGGCAAACATCATGAACACTGAAGCTTTCTTT
CASSLDWQANIMNTEAFF